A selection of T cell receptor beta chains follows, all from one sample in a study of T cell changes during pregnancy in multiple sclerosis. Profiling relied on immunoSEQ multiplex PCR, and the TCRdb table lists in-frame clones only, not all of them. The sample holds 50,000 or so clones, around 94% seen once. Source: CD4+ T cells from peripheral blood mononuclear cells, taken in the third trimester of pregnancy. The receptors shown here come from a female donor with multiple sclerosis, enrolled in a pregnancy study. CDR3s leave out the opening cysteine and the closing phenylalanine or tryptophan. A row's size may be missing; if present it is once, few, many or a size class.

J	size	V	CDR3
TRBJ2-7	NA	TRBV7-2	ASSLEGRGASSYEQY
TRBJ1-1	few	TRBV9	ASSVQDGDTEAF
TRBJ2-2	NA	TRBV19	ASTFTGPAGELF
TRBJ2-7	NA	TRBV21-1	ATRGVPEVYEQY
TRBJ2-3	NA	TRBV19	ATAGGIPTDTQY
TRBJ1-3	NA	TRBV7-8	ASSLASTDGNTIY
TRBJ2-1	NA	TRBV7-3	ASSLPGLDEQF
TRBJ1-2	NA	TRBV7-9	ASSLSGVGYGYT
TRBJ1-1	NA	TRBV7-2	ASKQTPGGTEAF
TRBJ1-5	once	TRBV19	ASSEDYSNQPQH
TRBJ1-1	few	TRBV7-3	ASSLGTPPNTEAF
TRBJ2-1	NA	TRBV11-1	ASSLVLAGGLYNEQF
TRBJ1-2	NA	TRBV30	ASGAPGLIGYT
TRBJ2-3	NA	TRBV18	ASSRDRGVTDTQY
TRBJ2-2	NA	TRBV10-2	ASGLTGITGELF
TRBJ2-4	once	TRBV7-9	ASSSLTGTSTLQY
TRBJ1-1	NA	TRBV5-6	ASSLSTNTEAF
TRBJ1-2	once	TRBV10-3	AILSGQNGYT
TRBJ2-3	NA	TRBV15	ATSKAGLSTDTQY
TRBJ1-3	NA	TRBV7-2	ASSPRQAVTIY
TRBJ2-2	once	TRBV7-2	ASSSGLAGTGELF
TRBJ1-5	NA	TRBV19	ASSPSTGGDQPQH
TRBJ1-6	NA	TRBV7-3	ASSLGHSPLH
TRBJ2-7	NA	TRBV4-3	ASSHRTRGSYEQY
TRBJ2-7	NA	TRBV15	ATSRDYRAGGPLEQY
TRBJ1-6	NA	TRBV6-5	ASMNRVNSPLH
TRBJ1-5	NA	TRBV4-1	ASSQDQASNQPQH
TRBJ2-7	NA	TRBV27	ASKEVSGEQY
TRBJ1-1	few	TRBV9	ASSPGHMVTEAF
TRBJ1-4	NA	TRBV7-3	ASSRTSNEKLF
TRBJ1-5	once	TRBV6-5	ASRSGGSGQPQH